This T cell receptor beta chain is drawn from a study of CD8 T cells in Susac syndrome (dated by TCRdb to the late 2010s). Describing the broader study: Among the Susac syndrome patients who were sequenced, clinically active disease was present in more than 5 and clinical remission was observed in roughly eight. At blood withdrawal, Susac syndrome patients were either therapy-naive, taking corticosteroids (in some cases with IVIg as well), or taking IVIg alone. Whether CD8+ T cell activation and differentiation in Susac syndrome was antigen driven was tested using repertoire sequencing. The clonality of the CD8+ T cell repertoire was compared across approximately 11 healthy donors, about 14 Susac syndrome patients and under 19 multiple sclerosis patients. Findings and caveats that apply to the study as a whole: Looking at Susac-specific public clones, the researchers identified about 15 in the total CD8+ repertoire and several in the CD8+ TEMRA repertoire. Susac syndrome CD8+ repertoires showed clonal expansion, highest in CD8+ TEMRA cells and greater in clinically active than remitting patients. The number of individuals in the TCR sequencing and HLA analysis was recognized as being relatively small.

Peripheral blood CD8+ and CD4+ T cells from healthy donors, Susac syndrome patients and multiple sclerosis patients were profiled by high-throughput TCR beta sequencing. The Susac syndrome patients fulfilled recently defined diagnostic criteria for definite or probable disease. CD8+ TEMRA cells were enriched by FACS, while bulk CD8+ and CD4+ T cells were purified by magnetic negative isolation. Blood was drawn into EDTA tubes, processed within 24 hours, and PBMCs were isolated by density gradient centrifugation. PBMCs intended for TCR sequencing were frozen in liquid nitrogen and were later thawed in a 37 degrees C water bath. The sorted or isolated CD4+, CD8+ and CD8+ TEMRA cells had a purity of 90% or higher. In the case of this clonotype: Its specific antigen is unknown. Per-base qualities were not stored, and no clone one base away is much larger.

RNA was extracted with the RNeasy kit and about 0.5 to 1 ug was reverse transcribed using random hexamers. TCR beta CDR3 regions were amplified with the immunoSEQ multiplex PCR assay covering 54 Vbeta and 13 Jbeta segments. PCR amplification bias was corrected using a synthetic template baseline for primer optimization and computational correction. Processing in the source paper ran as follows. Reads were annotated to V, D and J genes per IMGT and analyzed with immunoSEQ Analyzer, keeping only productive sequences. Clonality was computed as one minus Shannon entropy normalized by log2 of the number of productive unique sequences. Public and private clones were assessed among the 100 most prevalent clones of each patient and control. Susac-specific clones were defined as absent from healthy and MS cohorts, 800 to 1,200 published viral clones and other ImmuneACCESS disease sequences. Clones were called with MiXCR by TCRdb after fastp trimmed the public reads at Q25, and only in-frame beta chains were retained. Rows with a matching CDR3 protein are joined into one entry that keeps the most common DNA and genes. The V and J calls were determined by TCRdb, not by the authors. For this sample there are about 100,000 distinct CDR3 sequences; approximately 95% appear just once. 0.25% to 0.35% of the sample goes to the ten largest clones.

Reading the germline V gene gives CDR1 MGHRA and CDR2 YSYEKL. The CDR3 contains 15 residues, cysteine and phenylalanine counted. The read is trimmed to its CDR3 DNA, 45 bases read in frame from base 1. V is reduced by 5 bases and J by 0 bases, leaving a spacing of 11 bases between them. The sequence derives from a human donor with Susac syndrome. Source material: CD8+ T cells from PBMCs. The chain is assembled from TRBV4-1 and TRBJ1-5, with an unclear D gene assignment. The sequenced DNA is TGCGCCAGCAGCGGAGAGGTTCATAGCAATCAGCCCCAGCATTTT. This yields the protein CASSGEVHSNQPQHF.